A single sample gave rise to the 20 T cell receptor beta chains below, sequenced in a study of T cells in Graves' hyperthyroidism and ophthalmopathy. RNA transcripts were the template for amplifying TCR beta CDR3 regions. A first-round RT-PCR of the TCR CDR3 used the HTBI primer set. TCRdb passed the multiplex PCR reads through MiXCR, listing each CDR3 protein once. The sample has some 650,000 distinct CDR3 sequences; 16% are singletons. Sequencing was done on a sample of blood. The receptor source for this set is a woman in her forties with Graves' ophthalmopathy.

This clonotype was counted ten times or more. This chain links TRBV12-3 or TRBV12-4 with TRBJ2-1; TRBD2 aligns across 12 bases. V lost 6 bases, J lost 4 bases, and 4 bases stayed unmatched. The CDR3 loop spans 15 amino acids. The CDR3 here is CASRKLAGGYNEQFF. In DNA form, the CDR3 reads TGTGCCAGCAGGAAACTAGCGGGGGGTTACAATGAGCAGTTCTTC.

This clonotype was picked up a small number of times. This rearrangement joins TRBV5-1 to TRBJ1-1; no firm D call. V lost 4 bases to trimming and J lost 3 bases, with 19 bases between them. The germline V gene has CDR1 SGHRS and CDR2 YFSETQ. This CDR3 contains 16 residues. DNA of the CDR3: TGCGCCAGCAGCCCGATCCCGCCTCCCACGGACACTGAAGCTTTCTTT. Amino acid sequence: CASSPIPPPTDTEAFF.

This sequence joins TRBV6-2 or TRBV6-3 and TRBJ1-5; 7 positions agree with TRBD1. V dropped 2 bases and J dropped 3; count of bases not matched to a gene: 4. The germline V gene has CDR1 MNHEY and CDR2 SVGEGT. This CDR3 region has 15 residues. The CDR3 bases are TGTGCCAGCAGTTACGGGGGGACAGTCAATCAGCCCCAGCATTTT. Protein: CASSYGGTVNQPQHF.

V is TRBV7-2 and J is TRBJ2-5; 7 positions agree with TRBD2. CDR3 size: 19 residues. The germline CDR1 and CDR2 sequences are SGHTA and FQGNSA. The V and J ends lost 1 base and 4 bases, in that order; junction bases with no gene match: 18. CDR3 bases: TGTGCCAGCAGCTTAGTTGCGGGAGTAAGGATGGGGGAGGGAGAGACCCAGTACTTC. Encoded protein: CASSLVAGVRMGEGETQYF.

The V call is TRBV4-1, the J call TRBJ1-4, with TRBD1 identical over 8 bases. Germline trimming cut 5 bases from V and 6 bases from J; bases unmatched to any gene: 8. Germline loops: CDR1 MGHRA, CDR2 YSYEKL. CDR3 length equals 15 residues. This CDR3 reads CASSIQGVGDEKLFF. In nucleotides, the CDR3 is TGCGCCAGCAGCATACAGGGGGTTGGGGATGAAAAACTGTTTTTT.

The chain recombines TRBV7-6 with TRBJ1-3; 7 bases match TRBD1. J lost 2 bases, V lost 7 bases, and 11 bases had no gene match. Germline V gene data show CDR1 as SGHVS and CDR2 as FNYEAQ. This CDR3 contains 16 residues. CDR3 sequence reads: CASTSEYRGPGNTIYF. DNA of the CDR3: TGTGCCAGCACCTCAGAGTACAGGGGTCCTGGAAACACCATATATTTT.

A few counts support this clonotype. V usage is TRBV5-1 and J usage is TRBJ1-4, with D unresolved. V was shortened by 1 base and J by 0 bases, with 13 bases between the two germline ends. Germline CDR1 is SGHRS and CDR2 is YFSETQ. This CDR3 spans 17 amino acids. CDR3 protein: CASSLQTPRATNEKLFF. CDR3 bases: TGCGCCAGCAGCTTGCAGACCCCACGAGCAACTAATGAAAAACTGTTTTTT.

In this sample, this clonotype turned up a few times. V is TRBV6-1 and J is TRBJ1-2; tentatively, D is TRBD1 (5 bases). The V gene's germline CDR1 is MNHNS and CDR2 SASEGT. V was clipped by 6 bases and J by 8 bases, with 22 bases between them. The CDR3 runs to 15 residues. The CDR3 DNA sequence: TGTGCCAGCAGATCTCCCTTGGGGGGAGCGGGCGGCTACACCTTC. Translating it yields CASRSPLGGAGGYTF.

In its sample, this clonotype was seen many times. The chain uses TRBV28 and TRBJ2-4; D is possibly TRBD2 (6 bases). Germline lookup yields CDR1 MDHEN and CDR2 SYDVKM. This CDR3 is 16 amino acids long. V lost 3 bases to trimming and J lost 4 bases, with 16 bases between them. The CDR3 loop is CASSFGLGGAKNIQYF. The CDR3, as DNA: TGTGCCAGCAGTTTTGGCCTCGGGGGAGCTAAAAACATTCAGTACTTC.

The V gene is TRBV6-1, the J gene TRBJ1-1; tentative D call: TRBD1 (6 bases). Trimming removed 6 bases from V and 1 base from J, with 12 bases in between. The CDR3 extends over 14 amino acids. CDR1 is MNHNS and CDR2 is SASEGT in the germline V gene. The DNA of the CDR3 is TGTGCCAGCAGGTGGACAGATTCGAACACTGAAGCTTTCTTT. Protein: CASRWTDSNTEAFF.

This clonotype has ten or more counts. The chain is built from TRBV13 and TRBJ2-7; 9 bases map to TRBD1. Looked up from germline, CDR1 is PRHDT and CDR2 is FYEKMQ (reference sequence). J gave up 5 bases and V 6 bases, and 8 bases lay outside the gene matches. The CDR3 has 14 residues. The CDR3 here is CASRRTGDIDEQYF. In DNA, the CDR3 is TGTGCCAGCAGGAGGACAGGGGATATCGACGAGCAGTACTTC.

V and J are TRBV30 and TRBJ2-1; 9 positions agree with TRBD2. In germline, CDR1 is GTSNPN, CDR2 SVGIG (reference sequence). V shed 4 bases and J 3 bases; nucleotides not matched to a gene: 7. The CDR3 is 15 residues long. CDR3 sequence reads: CAWTVGLANYNEQFF. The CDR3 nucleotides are TGTGCCTGGACCGTCGGACTAGCGAACTACAATGAGCAGTTCTTC.

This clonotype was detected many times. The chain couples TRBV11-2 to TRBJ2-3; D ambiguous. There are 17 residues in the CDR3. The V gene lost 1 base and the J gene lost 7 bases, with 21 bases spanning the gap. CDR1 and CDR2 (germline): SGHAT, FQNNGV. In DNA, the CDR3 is TGTGCCAGCAGCTTAGTTGGAGTAGGCCTTTTGGGGAATACGCAGTATTTT. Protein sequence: CASSLVGVGLLGNTQYF.

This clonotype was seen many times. CDR3 region: CASSSTGFSNQPQHF. The CDR3 DNA reads as TGTGCCAGCAGTTCGACAGGATTTAGCAATCAGCCCCAGCATTTT. The V call is TRBV28, the J call TRBJ1-5; tentatively, D is TRBD1 (6 bases). The V gene lost 4 bases and the J gene lost 0 bases, with 10 bases spanning the gap. There are 15 residues in the CDR3. CDR1 MDHEN and CDR2 SYDVKM come from the germline V gene.

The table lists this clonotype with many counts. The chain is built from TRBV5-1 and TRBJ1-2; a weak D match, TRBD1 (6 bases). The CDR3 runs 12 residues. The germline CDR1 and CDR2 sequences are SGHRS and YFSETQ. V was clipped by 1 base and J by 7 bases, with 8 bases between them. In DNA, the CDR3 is TGCGCCAGCAGCTTGACAGGGCGTGGCTACACCTTC. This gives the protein CASSLTGRGYTF. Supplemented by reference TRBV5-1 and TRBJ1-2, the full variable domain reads KAGVTQTPRYLIKTRGQQVTLSCSPISGHRSVSWYQQTPGQGLQFLFEYFSETQRNKGNFPGRFSGRQFSNSRSEMNVSTLELGDSALYLCASSLTGRGYTFGSGTRLTVV.

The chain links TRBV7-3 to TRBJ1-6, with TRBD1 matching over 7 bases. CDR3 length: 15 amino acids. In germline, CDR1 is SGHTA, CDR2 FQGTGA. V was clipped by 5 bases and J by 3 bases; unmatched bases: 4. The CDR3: CASSQGTVYNSPLHF. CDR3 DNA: TGTGCCAGCAGCCAGGGGACAGTCTATAATTCACCCCTCCACTTT.

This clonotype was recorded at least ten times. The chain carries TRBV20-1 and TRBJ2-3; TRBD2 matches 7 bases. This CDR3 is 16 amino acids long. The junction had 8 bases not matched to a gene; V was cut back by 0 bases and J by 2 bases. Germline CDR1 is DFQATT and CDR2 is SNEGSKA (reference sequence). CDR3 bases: TGCAGTGCTAGAGATTACGGAGGACTAGACACAGATACGCAGTATTTT. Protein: CSARDYGGLDTDTQYF.

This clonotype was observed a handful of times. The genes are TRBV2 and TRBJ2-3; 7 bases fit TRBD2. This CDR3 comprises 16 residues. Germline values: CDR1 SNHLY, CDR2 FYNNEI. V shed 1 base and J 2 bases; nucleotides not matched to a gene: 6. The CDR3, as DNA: TGTGCCAGCAGTGAAGGTGCGGGAGTGAACACAGATACGCAGTATTTT. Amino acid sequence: CASSEGAGVNTDTQYF. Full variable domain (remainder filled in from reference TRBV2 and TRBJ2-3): EPEVTQTPSHQVTQMGQEVILRCVPISNHLYFYWYRQILGQKVEFLVSFYNNEISEKSEIFDDQFSVERPDGSNFTLKIRSTKLEDSAMYFCASSEGAGVNTDTQYFGPGTRLTVL.

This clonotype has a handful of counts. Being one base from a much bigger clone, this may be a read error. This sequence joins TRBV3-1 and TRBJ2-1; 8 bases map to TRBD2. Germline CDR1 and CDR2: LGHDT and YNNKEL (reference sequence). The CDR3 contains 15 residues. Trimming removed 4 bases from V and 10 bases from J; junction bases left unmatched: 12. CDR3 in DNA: TGTGCCAGCAGCCTCTCCGGGACTAGGGGTGGCGAGCAGTTCTTC. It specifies CASSLSGTRGGEQFF.

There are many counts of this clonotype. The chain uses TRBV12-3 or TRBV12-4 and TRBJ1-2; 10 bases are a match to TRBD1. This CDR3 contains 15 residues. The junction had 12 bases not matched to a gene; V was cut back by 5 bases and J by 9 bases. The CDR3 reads CASSPVGTGDFSYTF. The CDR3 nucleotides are TGTGCCAGCAGTCCGGTCGGGACAGGGGACTTTAGCTACACCTTC.